This T cell receptor beta chain derives from a study of blood T cell repertoires in COVID-19. This clone occurred a few times. Libraries were prepared by immunoSEQ multiplex PCR; TCRdb keeps only in-frame clonotypes and omits some of them. The sample records about 430,000 clones, roughly 84% being singletons. CDR3 length equals 15 residues. The V gene's germline CDR1 is SGDLS and CDR2 YYNGEE. Trimming at V came to 4 bases and at J to 6 bases, leaving 9 bases not matched to a gene. Sample: PBMCs or T cells enriched from blood (not recorded which). The source of this sequence is a woman in her late teens or twenties who had been exposed to COVID-19. The chain employs TRBV9 and TRBJ1-2; 10 nucleotides align to TRBD1. CDR3 in amino acids: CASSPRGGQGDGYTF. The CDR3 nucleotides are TGTGCCAGCAGCCCTAGAGGAGGACAGGGGGATGGCTACACCTTC.